The clone carrying this T cell receptor beta chain came up a few times. Its antigen is as yet unknown. Uncontrolled infection, other autoimmune disease, pregnancy and lactation each barred patients from inclusion. In making diagnoses, clinical symptoms, serum thyroxine and TRAb, thyroid ultrasound and orbital computed tomography were all used. V lost 0 bases to trimming and J lost 3 bases; unmatched junction nucleotides: 5. Looked up from germline, CDR1 is WSHSY and CDR2 is SAAADI. This CDR3 is 15 amino acids long. These data belong to a study of T cells in Graves' hyperthyroidism and ophthalmopathy. Points from the study as a whole: Blood also showed most of the thyroid clonotypes that were expanded above 0.001.

Authors of the study amplified TCR beta CDR3 regions from RNA transcripts. Using the HTBI primer set, a first-round RT-PCR was run on the TCR CDR3. Via MiXCR, TCRdb re-called the multiplex PCR reads, giving one row per CDR3 protein. This sample has hundreds of thousands of distinct CDR3 sequences, with nearly 45% found just once. This rearrangement joins TRBV10-2 to TRBJ2-7, with 7 bases matching TRBD1. Sequenced material: peripheral blood or thyroid tissue (not recorded which). This clonotype was obtained from an adult man with Graves' disease, either hyperthyroidism or ophthalmopathy (not recorded which). CDR3 sequence reads: CASSESRTGLYEQYF. CDR3 DNA: TGCGCCAGCAGTGAGTCAAGGACAGGTCTCTACGAGCAGTACTTC.